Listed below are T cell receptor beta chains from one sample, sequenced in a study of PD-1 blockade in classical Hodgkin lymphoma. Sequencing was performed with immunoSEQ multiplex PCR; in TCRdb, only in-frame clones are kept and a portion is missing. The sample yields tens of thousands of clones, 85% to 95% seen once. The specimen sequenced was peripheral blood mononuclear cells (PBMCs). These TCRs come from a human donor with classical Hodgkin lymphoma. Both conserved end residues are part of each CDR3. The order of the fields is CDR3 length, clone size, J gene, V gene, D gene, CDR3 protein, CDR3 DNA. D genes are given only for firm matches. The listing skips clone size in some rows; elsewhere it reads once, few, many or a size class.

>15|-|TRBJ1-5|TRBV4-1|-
CASSQEAHSNQPQHF
TGCGCCAGCAGCCAAGAGGCACATAGCAATCAGCCCCAGCATTTT
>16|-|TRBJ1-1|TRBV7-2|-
CASSWIPGARGTEAFF
TGTGCCAGCAGCTGGATCCCGGGGGCTAGGGGCACTGAAGCTTTCTTT
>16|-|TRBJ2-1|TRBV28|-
CASSLWESSSYNEQFF
TGTGCCAGCAGTCTGTGGGAATCCAGCTCCTACAATGAGCAGTTCTTC
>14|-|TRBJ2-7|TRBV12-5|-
CASGLEGTSGEQYF
TGTGCTAGTGGTTTGGAAGGGACGTCAGGCGAGCAGTACTTC
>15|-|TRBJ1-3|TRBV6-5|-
CASRYDGSSGNTIYF
TGTGCCAGCAGATACGACGGGAGCTCTGGAAACACCATATATTTT
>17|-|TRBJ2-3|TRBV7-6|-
CASSPLMADTSTDTQYF
TGTGCCAGCAGCCCCCTTATGGCGGATACTAGCACAGATACGCAGTATTTT
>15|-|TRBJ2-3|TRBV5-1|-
CASSLGDPNTDTQYF
TGCGCCAGCAGCTTGGGGGACCCAAACACAGATACGCAGTATTTT
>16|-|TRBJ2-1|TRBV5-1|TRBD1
CASSWSGQGANNEQFF
TGCGCCAGCAGCTGGTCAGGACAGGGGGCGAACAATGAGCAGTTCTTC
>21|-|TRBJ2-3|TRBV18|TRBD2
CASSPPAAAGAKLRSTDTQYF
TGTGCCAGCTCACCACCAGCGGCAGCGGGGGCTAAGTTAAGGAGCACAGATACGCAGTATTTT
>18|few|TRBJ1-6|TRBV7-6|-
CASSLEGPPSSYNSPLHF
TGTGCCAGCAGCTTAGAGGGACCGCCGAGCTCCTATAATTCACCCCTCCACTTT
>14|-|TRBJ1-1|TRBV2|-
CASNEPGMNTEAFF
TGTGCCAGCAACGAACCCGGGATGAACACTGAAGCTTTCTTT
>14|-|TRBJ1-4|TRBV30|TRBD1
CAWTRDSISEKLFF
TGTGCCTGGACTCGGGACAGTATAAGTGAAAAACTGTTTTTT
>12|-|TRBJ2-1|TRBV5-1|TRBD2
CASSLAGTEQFF
TGCGCCAGCAGCTTAGCGGGAACTGAGCAGTTCTTC
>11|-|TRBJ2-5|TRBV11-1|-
CASRHQETQYF
TGTGCCAGCAGACATCAAGAGACCCAGTACTTC
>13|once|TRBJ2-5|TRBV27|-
CASSLSRGETQYF
TGTGCCAGCAGTTTATCGCGGGGCGAGACCCAGTACTTC
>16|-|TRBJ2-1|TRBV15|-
CATSRDLRGGVNEQFF
TGTGCCACCAGCAGAGATCTACGGGGCGGGGTCAATGAGCAGTTCTTC
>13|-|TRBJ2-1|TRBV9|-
CAPSPPLVNEQFF
TGTGCCCCCTCCCCCCCCCTAGTCAATGAGCAGTTCTTC
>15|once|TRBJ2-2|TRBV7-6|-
CASSALGANTGELFF
TGTGCCAGCAGCGCGCTAGGGGCGAACACCGGGGAGCTGTTTTTT
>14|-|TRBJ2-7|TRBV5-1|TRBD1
CASRRGPGGDEQYF
TGCGCCAGCAGGAGGGGGCCAGGGGGCGACGAGCAGTACTTC
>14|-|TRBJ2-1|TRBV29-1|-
CSAPRGEGANEQFF
TGCAGCGCCCCCAGGGGAGAGGGAGCGAATGAGCAGTTCTTC
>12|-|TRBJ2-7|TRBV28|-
CASSFQNYEQYF
TGTGCCAGCAGTTTCCAGAACTACGAGCAGTACTTC
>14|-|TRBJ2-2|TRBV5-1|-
CASSLGGNTGELFF
TGCGCCAGCAGCCTGGGAGGGAACACCGGGGAGCTGTTTTTT
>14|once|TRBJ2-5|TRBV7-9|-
CASSLAANQETQYF
TGTGCCAGCAGCTTGGCAGCGAACCAAGAGACCCAGTACTTC
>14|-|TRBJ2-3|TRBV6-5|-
CASKSRPTTDTQYF
TGTGCCAGCAAAAGCAGGCCAACGACAGATACGCAGTATTTT
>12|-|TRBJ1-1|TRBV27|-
CASSSVGTEAFF
TGTGCCAGCAGCTCGGTAGGGACTGAAGCTTTCTTT
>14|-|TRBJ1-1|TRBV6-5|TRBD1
CASSLRQGQTEAFF
TGTGCCAGCAGCCTACGACAGGGGCAGACTGAAGCTTTCTTT
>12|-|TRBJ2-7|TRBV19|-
CASSMWRGEQYF
TGTGCCAGTAGTATGTGGAGGGGCGAGCAGTACTTC
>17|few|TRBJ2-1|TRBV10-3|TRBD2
CAIRGGTSGRDHNEQFF
TGTGCCATCAGGGGCGGGACTAGCGGGAGGGATCACAATGAGCAGTTCTTC
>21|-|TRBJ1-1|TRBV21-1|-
CASSNYSGGSEVKLMNTEAFF
TGTGCCAGCAGCAACTATTCGGGCGGGTCTGAAGTAAAGCTTATGAACACTGAAGCTTTCTTT
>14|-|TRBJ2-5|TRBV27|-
CASSLQGRKETQYF
TGTGCCAGCAGTTTACAGGGTCGGAAGGAGACCCAGTACTTC
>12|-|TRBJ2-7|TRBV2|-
CANGRPSYEQYF
TGTGCCAACGGTCGACCTTCCTACGAGCAGTACTTC
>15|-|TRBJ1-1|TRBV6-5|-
CASTTNEARNTEAFF
TGTGCCAGCACCACGAACGAGGCGAGAAACACTGAAGCTTTCTTT
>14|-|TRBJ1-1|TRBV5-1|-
CASSLYTTNTEAFF
TGCGCCAGCAGCTTATATACTACGAACACTGAAGCTTTCTTT
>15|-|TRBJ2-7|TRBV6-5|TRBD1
CASSHRRDSNYEQYF
TGTGCCAGCAGCCACCGAAGGGACAGCAACTACGAGCAGTACTTC
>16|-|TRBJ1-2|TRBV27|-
CASSLYLGGANYGYTF
TGTGCCAGCAGTTTATACCTAGGAGGGGCTAACTATGGCTACACCTTC
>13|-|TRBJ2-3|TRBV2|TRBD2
CASSAGTMDTQYF
TGTGCCAGCAGCGCTGGGACTATGGATACGCAGTATTTT
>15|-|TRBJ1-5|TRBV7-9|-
CASSRAGDLNQPQHF
TGTGCCAGCAGCAGGGCGGGGGACCTGAATCAGCCCCAGCATTTT
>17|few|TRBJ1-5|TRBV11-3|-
CASSLYRQLYSNQPQHF
TGTGCCAGCAGCTTATACCGACAGCTTTATAGCAATCAGCCCCAGCATTTT
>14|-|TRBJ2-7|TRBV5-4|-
CASSRGNSVSEQYF
TGTGCCAGCAGCCGCGGCAATAGCGTAAGCGAGCAGTACTTC
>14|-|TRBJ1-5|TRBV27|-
CASSSTGYNQPQHF
TGTGCCAGCAGTTCAACAGGGTACAATCAGCCCCAGCATTTT
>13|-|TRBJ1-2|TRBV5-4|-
CASSLVREDGYTF
TGTGCCAGCAGCTTGGTTAGGGAAGATGGCTACACCTTC
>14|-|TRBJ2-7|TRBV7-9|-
CASSLDLSSYEQYF
TGTGCCAGCAGCTTAGACCTAAGCTCCTACGAGCAGTACTTC
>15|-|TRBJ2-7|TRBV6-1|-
CASSEAYGTNYEQYF
TGTGCCAGCAGTGAAGCTTACGGGACGAACTACGAGCAGTACTTC
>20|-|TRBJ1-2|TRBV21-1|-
CASSKEKDRALRTGGDGYTF
TGTGCCAGCAGCAAAGAGAAGGACCGGGCCCTCAGAACTGGGGGTGATGGCTACACCTTC
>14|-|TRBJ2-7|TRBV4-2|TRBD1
CASSSGQGNYEQYF
TGTGCCAGCAGCTCGGGACAGGGTAACTACGAGCAGTACTTC
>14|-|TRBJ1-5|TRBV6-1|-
CASSRDYSNQPQHF
TGTGCCAGCAGTCGTGACTATAGCAATCAGCCCCAGCATTTT
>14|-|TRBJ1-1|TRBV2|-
CASSEARQVTEAFF
TGTGCCAGCAGTGAAGCGCGCCAAGTCACTGAAGCTTTCTTT
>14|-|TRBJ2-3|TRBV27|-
CASSLEQNTDTQYF
TGTGCCAGCAGTTTAGAACAGAACACAGATACGCAGTATTTT
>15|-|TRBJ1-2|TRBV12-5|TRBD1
CASGFSWTGGNGYTF
TGTGCTAGTGGTTTTTCCTGGACAGGGGGAAATGGCTACACCTTC
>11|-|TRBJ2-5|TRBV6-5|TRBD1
CASRADRDQYF
TGTGCCAGCAGGGCCGACAGGGACCAGTACTTC
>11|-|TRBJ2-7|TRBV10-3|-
CAIRGLSEQYF
TGTGCCATCCGAGGGCTCAGCGAGCAGTACTTC